This T cell receptor (beta chain) appears in the sequencing data of a study of T-cell reconstitution after alpha-beta-depleted transplantation in children (TCRdb year 2016). Notes on the research overall: Using TCR repertoire profiling, the study quantitatively followed how T-cell immune reconstitution unfolded in children after TCRalphabeta/CD19-depleted allogeneic hematopoietic cell transplantation. Results and caveats for the whole study, not just this receptor: Hyperexpanded clone frequencies declined over subsequent months; after one year, T-cell counts and TCRbeta diversity were mostly attributed to newly produced T cells. The high TCRbeta diversity at day 60 in some patients was ascribed to recipient T cells and intrathymic progenitors that had survived conditioning. The apparently early recovery of alphabetaT-cell counts about two months after transplant reportedly depended on only several hundred rapidly expanded clones that came from non-depleted graft cells.

Including the terminal cysteine and phenylalanine, the CDR3 comprises 14 residues. Just the 42-base CDR3 DNA is kept, in frame starting at base 1. CDR1 and CDR2 are read off the germline V gene (reference sequence) as SGHAT and FQDESV. V loses 1 base of germline sequence and J loses 1 base, and the interval between the two ends is 4 bases. Reading the label with the study, this specimen's treatment or condition is: allogeneic hematopoietic cell transplantation with graft depleted of TCRalphabeta T cells and CD19 B cells. TCRalphabeta/CD19-depleted allogeneic hematopoietic cell grafts were given to the transplant recipients, all of whom were children. This clonotype has a count of ten or more. This clone's antigen is unknown. Base-call qualities are not available, and no considerably larger clone is one nucleotide away. Libraries were built with PCR. Data came from an Illumina HiSeq 2500. TCR library preparation used molecular barcoding, with unique molecular identifiers applied to normalize quantification of the TCRbeta repertoire. TCRdb applied fastp at Q25 and MiXCR to the public reads, then kept only in-frame beta chains. Under each unique CDR3 protein, matching rows form one entry showing the most common genes and DNA. The sample records around 210,000 distinct CDR3 sequences, about 6.6% of which are singletons. Around 5% of the sample is taken by the ten largest.

This TCR came from a boy between 2 and 10 years old with acute lymphoblastic leukemia, due to receive a stem cell transplant. The sample consisted of PBMCs, taken before TCRalphabeta/CD19-depleted stem cell transplant. Recombination connected TRBV11-1 to TRBJ2-2; the D gene assignment is ambiguous. Here is the DNA: TGTGCCAGCAGCTTAGTAGTGAACACCGGGGAGCTGTTTTTT. It specifies CASSLVVNTGELFF.